This passage covers 15 T cell receptor beta chains from one sample sequenced in a study of blood T cell repertoires in COVID-19. Clones were sequenced by immunoSEQ multiplex PCR, and TCRdb holds only the in-frame ones, with some missing. The sample lists roughly 77,000 clones; around 74% were seen once. Sequenced: peripheral blood. Receptors originate from a human donor in a cohort sampled during active COVID-19.

This clone was observed a single time. V gene TRBV14 combines with J gene TRBJ1-2, with 7 bases lining up with TRBD1. Germline trimming cut 2 bases from V and 2 bases from J; bases unmatched to any gene: 14. Germline V gene lookup returns CDR1 SGHDN and CDR2 FVKESK. The length of the CDR3 is 18 residues. In DNA form, the CDR3 reads TGTGCCAGCAGCCAATCGGGGGACAGCCCCCCGCCCAACTATGGCTACACCTTC. Its protein product is CASSQSGDSPPPNYGYTF.

The chain joins TRBV5-4 to TRBJ2-7; D remains unclear. The CDR3 spans 15 residues. The ends were cut back, 2 bases at V and 0 bases at J, with 12 bases in the middle. Germline CDR1 reads SGHNT; CDR2 reads YYREEE (reference sequence). CDR3 sequence: CASSLGSHSSYEQYF. The CDR3 nucleotides read TGTGCCAGCAGCTTAGGTAGCCATAGCTCCTACGAGCAGTACTTC. Drawing the rest from reference TRBV5-4 and TRBJ2-7, the complete variable domain is ETGVTQSPTHLIKTRGQQVTLRCSSQSGHNTVSWYQQALGQGPQFIFQYYREEENGRGNFPPRFSGLQFPNYSSELNVNALELDDSALYLCASSLGSHSSYEQYFGPGTRLTVT.

The chain joins TRBV4-1 to TRBJ2-7; 11 bases align to TRBD1. The V gene's germline CDR1 is MGHRA and CDR2 YSYEKL. The ends lost 4 bases at V and 7 bases at J; junction bases unmatched: 9. The CDR3 runs 15 residues. DNA for the CDR3: TGCGCCAGCAGCCGCTCTGGACAGGGGGCAGGGGAGCAGTACTTC. This gives the protein CASSRSGQGAGEQYF.

The V and J genes are TRBV11-3 and TRBJ2-6; 8 nucleotides match TRBD1. Germline V gene lookup returns CDR1 SGHNT and CDR2 YENEEA. The CDR3 is made up of 18 amino acids. The V and J ends lost 4 bases and 0 bases, in that order; junction bases with no gene match: 8. CDR3 protein: CASSSGQGLDSGANVLTF. The CDR3 DNA follows: TGTGCCAGCAGCTCCGGACAGGGCCTAGACTCTGGGGCCAACGTCCTGACTTTC.

The chain carries TRBV30 and TRBJ1-1; D gene unclear. Germline V gene data show CDR1 as GTSNPN and CDR2 as SVGIG (reference sequence). This CDR3 spans 13 amino acids. The V end lost 0 bases, the J end lost 4 bases, and 9 bases lay between the germline ends. The DNA for the CDR3 is TGTGCCTGGAGTGTAACTTACGGCACTGAAGCTTTCTTT. Its translation: CAWSVTYGTEAFF. Looking up the rest from reference TRBV30 and TRBJ1-1 gives the full variable domain: SQTIHQWPATLVQPVGSPLSLECTVEGTSNPNLYWYRQAAGRGLQLLFYSVGIGQISSEVPQNLSASRPQDRQFILSSKKLLLSDSGFYLCAWSVTYGTEAFFGQGTRLTVV.

This clone has just one count. The CDR3 loop reads CASSLPEGSNQPQHF. The CDR3 nucleotides are TGTGCCAGCAGCCTCCCGGAGGGCTCCAATCAGCCCCAGCATTTT. The chain joins TRBV14 to TRBJ1-5; unclear D gene. The CDR3 is made up of 15 amino acids. CDR1 SGHDN and CDR2 FVKESK come from the germline V gene. Trimming removed 4 bases from V and 3 bases from J, with 13 bases in between.

This clone occurred a few times. This rearrangement joins TRBV5-6 to TRBJ2-5; D possibly corresponds to TRBD2 (5 bases). Germline CDR1 reads SGHDT; CDR2 reads YYEEEE. V was pared by 0 bases and J by 9 bases, with 9 bases between. There are 12 residues in the CDR3. In nucleotides, the CDR3 is TGTGCCAGCAGCTTGGACTTCGGGGCCCAGTACTTC. As protein: CASSLDFGAQYF.

There are a few counts of this clone. The CDR3 sequence: CASSIGLRNYGYTF. DNA of the CDR3: TGTGCCAGTAGTATAGGTCTGAGAAACTATGGCTACACCTTC. V is TRBV19 and J is TRBJ1-2; D remains ambiguous. The CDR3 is made up of 14 amino acids. V was cut by 1 base and J by 2 bases, with 8 bases left in between. The germline CDR1 and CDR2 sequences are LNHDA and SQIVND (reference sequence). Supplemented by reference TRBV19 and TRBJ1-2, the full variable domain reads DGGITQSPKYLFRKEGQNVTLSCEQNLNHDAMYWYRQDPGQGLRLIYYSQIVNDFQKGDIAEGYSVSREKKESFPLTVTSAQKNPTAFYLCASSIGLRNYGYTFGSGTRLTVV.

The V and J genes are TRBV5-1 and TRBJ2-7; 7 nucleotides match TRBD1. CDR1 SGHRS and CDR2 YFSETQ come from the germline V gene. The J segment lost 8 bases and the V segment lost 4 bases, leaving 9 bases of the junction unmatched. CDR3 length equals 13 residues. CDR3 sequence reads: CASSQGQSNKQYF. CDR3 nucleotide sequence: TGCGCCAGCAGCCAGGGACAGAGTAATAAGCAGTACTTC.

The chain uses TRBV28 and TRBJ2-7; 8 bases agree with TRBD1. In germline, CDR1 is MDHEN, CDR2 SYDVKM. The V segment lost 6 bases and the J segment 0 bases; nucleotides outside the gene matches: 7. CDR3 length equals 15 residues. CDR3 protein: CASSPGGATSYEQYF. CDR3 bases: TGTGCCAGCAGCCCAGGGGGCGCTACCTCCTACGAGCAGTACTTC. The complete variable domain, with remaining parts taken from reference TRBV28 and TRBJ2-7, reads DVKVTQSSRYLVKRTGEKVFLECVQDMDHENMFWYRQDPGLGLRLIYFSYDVKMKEKGDIPEGYSVSREKKERFSLILESASTNQTSMYLCASSPGGATSYEQYFGPGTRLTVT.

This clone was seen just once. The chain uses TRBV4-1 and TRBJ2-3; 9 positions agree with TRBD2. The V gene's germline CDR1 is MGHRA and CDR2 YSYEKL. V dropped 3 bases and J dropped 5; count of bases not matched to a gene: 12. The CDR3 length is 17 residues. CDR3 sequence (DNA): TGCGCCAGCAGCCACGCCCCAGTTGCGGGGGGGCAAGATACGCAGTATTTT. Translated, it gives CASSHAPVAGGQDTQYF.

This clone has more than one count but fewer than ten. The gene calls are TRBV5-5 and TRBJ1-6, with 7 bases identical to TRBD1. CDR3 length equals 17 residues. Germline trimming cut 1 base from V and 0 bases from J; bases unmatched to any gene: 4. From germline, CDR1 is SGHKS and CDR2 YYEKEE (reference sequence). The CDR3, as DNA: TGTGCCAGCAGCTTGATTCAGGGGGGCTCCTATAATTCACCCCTCCACTTT. As protein: CASSLIQGGSYNSPLHF.

The chain combines TRBV6-6 with TRBJ2-2; D call uncertain. Per germline, CDR1 MNHNY and CDR2 SVGAGI (reference sequence). V lost 3 bases and J 0 bases, leaving 5 bases between the germline ends. The CDR3 consists of 14 residues. CDR3 in amino acids: CASSYFTNTGELFF. The CDR3, as DNA: TGTGCCAGCAGTTATTTCACGAACACCGGGGAGCTGTTTTTT.

This chain joins TRBV3-1 (or the pseudogene TRBV3-2) and TRBJ1-1, with D possibly matching TRBD1 (5 bases). Trimming cost V 8 bases and J 2 bases, with 15 bases left between them. This CDR3 is 14 amino acids long. Germline lookup yields CDR1 LGHDT and CDR2 YNNKEL (reference sequence). CDR3 DNA: TGTGCCAGCGGCCGGGGGGGATTTAACACTGAAGCTTTCTTT. This sequence encodes CASGRGGFNTEAFF.

The genes are TRBV5-8 and TRBJ1-2; TRBD1 agrees at 7 bases. J was trimmed by 4 bases and V by 2 bases; bases with no gene match: 14. The CDR3 length is 17 residues. Germline V gene lookup returns CDR1 SGHTS and CDR2 YDEGEE. CDR3 region: CASSFSLGTAAGYGYTF. The CDR3 DNA follows: TGTGCCAGCAGCTTCAGCCTCGGGACAGCCGCTGGCTATGGCTACACCTTC.